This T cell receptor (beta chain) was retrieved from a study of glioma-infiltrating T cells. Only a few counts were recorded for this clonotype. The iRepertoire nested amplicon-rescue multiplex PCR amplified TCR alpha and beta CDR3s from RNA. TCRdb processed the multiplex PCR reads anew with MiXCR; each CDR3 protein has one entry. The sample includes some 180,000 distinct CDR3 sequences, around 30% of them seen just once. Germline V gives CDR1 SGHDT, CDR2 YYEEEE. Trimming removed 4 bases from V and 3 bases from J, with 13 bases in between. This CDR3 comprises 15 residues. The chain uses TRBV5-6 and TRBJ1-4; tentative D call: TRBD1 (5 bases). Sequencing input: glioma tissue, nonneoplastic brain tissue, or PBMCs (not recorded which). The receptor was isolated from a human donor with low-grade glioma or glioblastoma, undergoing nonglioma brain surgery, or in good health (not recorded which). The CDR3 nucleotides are TGTGCCAGCAGCGGGACGGATGGAGCTAATGAAAAACTGTTTTTT. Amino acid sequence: CASSGTDGANEKLFF.